This T cell receptor beta chain was recovered during a study of T cells in Graves' hyperthyroidism and ophthalmopathy. The study included ophthalmopathy patients with Clinical Activity Score at least 3, NOSPECS grade at least 4 and duration under 3 months. As to this clonotype: Its antigen is currently unknown.

Amplification yielded TCR beta CDR3 regions, with RNA transcripts as the source. An initial round of RT-PCR targeting the TCR CDR3 relied on the HTBI primer set. TCRdb called the multiplex PCR reads again in MiXCR, with one record for every CDR3 protein. Seen here are a few hundred thousand distinct CDR3 sequences, around 15% observed once, and the top ten hold approximately 19%. Study conclusions and caveats: The blood repertoire included most of the expanded thyroid clonotypes above 0.001. Ophthalmopathy was predicted by the model a median of approximately 6 months ahead of onset.

The clonotype originates from a woman aged 55-75 years with Graves' ophthalmopathy. Sequenced material: blood.

In DNA form, the CDR3 reads TGCGCCAGCAGCCTCAGAGCGCAACAAATCTACGAGCAGTACTTC. This codes for CASSLRAQQIYEQYF. The chain couples TRBV4-1 to TRBJ2-7; D is ambiguous. This CDR3 is built from 15 residues. The ends were cut back, 4 bases at V and 3 bases at J, with 16 bases in the middle. Germline V gene lookup returns CDR1 MGHRA and CDR2 YSYEKL.